The source of this TCR beta chain is a study of blood T cells in healthy people across ages. Study outcomes and limitations: The fall in TCR beta diversity per million T cells was roughly linear with age.

PCR was performed a second time for about 7 to 11 cycles using a sample-barcoded 5' primer and a J-beta primer mix. TCRdb re-derived calls from the 5' RACE reads in MiXCR, one entry per CDR3 protein. The table shows 800,000 or so distinct CDR3 sequences, with roughly 25% occurring only once. The CDR3 is 15 amino acids. Germline V gene data show CDR1 as MDHEN and CDR2 as SYDVKM. The trim removed 6 bases at V and 3 bases at J, leaving 9 bases unmatched. On this clonotype: Its antigen is not known.

This sample was shared with a second study, whose subject was T cells of mothers and their children. That source reports: According to the study, all extracted RNA entered cDNA synthesis at 1.5 ug per 15 ul. Biologically related mothers and children overlapped slightly more than unrelated pairs, a non-significant difference.

The material sequenced was blood. This receptor was identified in a boy aged 5-17 years in good health. The V call is TRBV28, the J call TRBJ2-3, with 7 bases fitting TRBD1. The DNA of the CDR3 is TGTGCCAGCAGGCCGTCGCGACAGGGTACAGATACGCAGTATTTT. Protein product: CASRPSRQGTDTQYF.